This T cell receptor beta chain was found in a study of T cell repertoires in cytomegalovirus infection. Study background: CMV infection and matching HLA type were both indicated by public TCR beta signatures.

MiXCR was run by TCRdb on the reads, yielding one entry per CDR3 protein. The table records under 600,000 distinct CDR3 sequences, about 15% of them present only once. Notes on the study in general: HLA-C-restricted CMV-specific TCR beta clonotypes prevailed in the ex vivo response. Totalled public TCR beta family frequency picked out people who carried CMV plus the relevant HLA.

Details on this clonotype: Its antigen is currently unknown.

The TCR comes from a human donor in good health (CMV status not recorded). Some clones in this sample may be carry-over from other donors' samples. Sequencing was done on a sample of CD8+ T cells from PBMCs.

CDR3 nucleotides: TGTGCCAGTAGTACGTTCAATGAGCAGTTCTTC. Translating gives CASSTFNEQFF. The chain has TRBV19 and TRBJ2-1, with D hard to call. Germline loops: CDR1 LNHDA, CDR2 SQIVND (reference sequence). The CDR3 covers 11 residues. Trimming stripped 4 bases from V and 6 bases from J, with 4 bases between.